This T cell receptor (beta chain) was sequenced in a study of T cell responses to AZD1222 COVID-19 vaccine. Repertoires were generated with immunoSEQ multiplex PCR, while TCRdb's copy carries only in-frame clones and drops some. This table holds over 85,000 clones, roughly 84% found once. This CDR3 comprises 15 residues. V lost 3 bases and J 5 bases, leaving 17 bases between the germline ends. Germline loops: CDR1 SGDLS, CDR2 YYNGEE. Recipients boosted at about 4 weeks or about 12 weeks are pooled. The receptor was derived from an adult who received the AZD1222 COVID-19 vaccine. Sequenced material: peripheral blood, taken 28 days after the second AZD1222 dose. The V gene is TRBV9, the J gene TRBJ1-2; D uncertain. CDR3 loop: CASSALSQTAYGYTF. Written as DNA, the CDR3 is TGTGCCAGCAGCGCCCTTAGCCAAACAGCTTATGGCTACACCTTC.